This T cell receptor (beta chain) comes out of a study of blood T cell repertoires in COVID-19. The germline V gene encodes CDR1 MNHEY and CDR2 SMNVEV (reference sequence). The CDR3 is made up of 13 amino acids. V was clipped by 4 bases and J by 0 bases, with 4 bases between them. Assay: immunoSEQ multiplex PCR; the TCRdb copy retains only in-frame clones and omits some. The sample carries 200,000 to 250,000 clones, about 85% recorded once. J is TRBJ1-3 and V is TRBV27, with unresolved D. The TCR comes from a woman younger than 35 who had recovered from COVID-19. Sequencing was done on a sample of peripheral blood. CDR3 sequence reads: CASSSSSGNTIYF. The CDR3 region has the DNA TGTGCCAGCAGTTCCAGCTCTGGAAACACCATATATTTT.